This T cell receptor (beta chain) was retrieved from a study of CD8+ T cells in alopecia areata. Overall study context: Treated patients swallowed 5 to 10 mg of oral tofacitinib twice daily.

As to this clone: The antigen remains unidentified.

It was cDNA, reverse transcribed from extracted RNA, that served as the sequencing template. Sequencing used immunoSEQ multiplex PCR; TCRdb keeps in-frame clones, though not all of them. The sample gives over 120,000 clones, about three fifths of which show up once; around 6% is in the top ten. The study, taken as a whole, reports: In scalp samples, resident alphabeta T cells of normal skin are also sequenced. The study found TCR sharing across patients less clear than in mice, possibly for HLA reasons. Higher clonality than in normal scalp was seen in lesional scalp, especially alopecia totalis/universalis.

The CDR3 contains 15 residues. Germline assignment: CDR1 SQVTM and CDR2 ANQGSEA. V gave up 5 bases and J gave up 5 bases, with 16 bases separating them. V usage is TRBV29-1 and J usage is TRBJ1-6, with D perhaps matching TRBD1 (6 bases). The clonotype originates from a human donor with alopecia areata. This specimen was CD4+ T cells sorted from blood, taken at week 0. Here the CDR3 reads CSVPRGRGHNSPLHF. In nucleotides, the CDR3 is TGCAGCGTTCCTCGTGGCAGGGGTCATAATTCACCCCTCCACTTT. Together with reference TRBV29-1 and TRBJ1-6, the CDR3 gives the full variable domain: SAVISQKPSRDICQRGTSLTIQCQVDSQVTMMFWYRQQPGQSLTLIATANQGSEATYESGFVIDKFPISRPNLTFSTLTVSNMSPEDSSIYLCSVPRGRGHNSPLHFGNGTRLTVT.